The source of this T cell receptor beta chain is a study of blood T cell repertoires in COVID-19. The wider study: Italy, Spain and the United States were the sources of the convalescent and acute COVID-19 samples.

In the original analysis: The authors estimated nucleated cell counts from reference gene primer amplification. TCRdb's copy holds only in-frame clones and misses some; the assay was immunoSEQ multiplex PCR. The DNA gave D and trimming, while V, J and clone size come from that table. This table has approximately 94,000 clones, 80% to 95% appearing once. The J segment lost 1 base and the V segment lost 0 bases, leaving 5 bases of the junction unmatched. The germline CDR1 and CDR2 sequences are SQVTM and ANQGSEA. The CDR3 length is 16 residues. The chain has TRBV29-1 and TRBJ2-1, with 8 bases that match TRBD2. The sample consisted of peripheral blood. This TCR derives from a man aged 45-65 years with active COVID-19. The CDR3 here is CSVEDQGLGSYNEQFF. The CDR3, as DNA: TGCAGCGTTGAAGATCAGGGACTAGGGTCCTACAATGAGCAGTTCTTC.